The 10 T cell receptor beta chains given below trace back to one sample, sequenced in a study of cytomegalovirus exposure and HLA in healthy donors. Libraries were prepared by immunoSEQ multiplex PCR; TCRdb keeps only in-frame clonotypes and omits some of them. The profile shows 150,000 to 250,000 clones, 84% of them singletons. Material: PBMCs. The receptor source for this set is a woman in her thirties in good health and CMV-seropositive.

This rearrangement joins TRBV5-1 to TRBJ1-1, with a weak D call TRBD1 (5 bases). V dropped 0 bases and J dropped 1 base, with 13 bases sitting between them. Germline values: CDR1 SGHRS, CDR2 YFSETQ. The CDR3 length is 16 residues. The DNA of the CDR3 is TGCGCCAGCAGCTTGGGTTGGGGCGGTCAGAACACTGAAGCTTTCTTT. It codes for CASSLGWGGQNTEAFF.

The J gene is TRBJ2-3, the V gene TRBV29-1; 7 bases map to TRBD2. This CDR3 is 17 amino acids long. CDR1 is SQVTM, CDR2 ANQGSEA, per germline. V gave up 6 bases and J gave up 0 bases; unmatched junction bases: 15. The CDR3 protein is CSVHTLSSGPSTDTQYF. In DNA, the CDR3 is TGCAGCGTACATACCCTCTCTAGCGGACCTAGCACAGATACGCAGTATTTT.

V is TRBV29-1 and J is TRBJ2-7; 9 bases fit TRBD2. Germline V lookup: CDR1 SQVTM, CDR2 ANQGSEA. The CDR3 covers 13 residues. Unmatched junction bases numbered 7, after V lost 6 bases and J lost 4 bases. As DNA, the CDR3 is TGCAGCGTGATCGGGACTAGCAGGTACGAGCAGTACTTC. This sequence encodes CSVIGTSRYEQYF.

The chain employs TRBV5-4 and TRBJ1-3; D perhaps matches TRBD1 (6 bases). V was pared by 3 bases and J by 0 bases, with 16 bases between. The CDR3 loop spans 17 amino acids. Germline V gene sequence: CDR1 SGHNT, CDR2 YYREEE (reference sequence). The CDR3 DNA sequence: TGTGCCAGCAGCTCGGCTGGACAGAGAAGCTCTGGAAACACCATATATTTT. Its translation: CASSSAGQRSSGNTIYF. Complete variable domain (other parts from reference TRBV5-4 and TRBJ1-3): ETGVTQSPTHLIKTRGQQVTLRCSSQSGHNTVSWYQQALGQGPQFIFQYYREEENGRGNFPPRFSGLQFPNYSSELNVNALELDDSALYLCASSSAGQRSSGNTIYFGEGSWLTVV.

The V and J genes are TRBV28 and TRBJ2-3; D remains ambiguous. Deletions cut 6 bases from V and 5 bases from J, with 9 bases between. The CDR3 is made up of 12 amino acids. Germline lookup yields CDR1 MDHEN and CDR2 SYDVKM. Written as DNA, the CDR3 is TGTGCCAGCAGCCCATCCGGAGATACGCAGTATTTT. Translation: CASSPSGDTQYF.

V usage is TRBV4-1 and J usage is TRBJ2-2; D uncertain. The CDR3 consists of 16 residues. The germline V gene has CDR1 MGHRA and CDR2 YSYEKL. The ends were cut back, 1 base at V and 6 bases at J, with 15 bases in the middle. The CDR3 is CASSQGIEVIAGELFF. The CDR3 DNA is TGCGCCAGCAGCCAAGGAATTGAGGTGATCGCCGGGGAGCTGTTTTTT.

This clone was seen just once. V usage is TRBV5-1 and J usage is TRBJ2-4; 14 nucleotides line up with TRBD2. Trimming removed 4 bases from V and 0 bases from J; junction bases left unmatched: 9. Germline loops: CDR1 SGHRS, CDR2 YFSETQ. This CDR3 is 19 amino acids long. Here the CDR3 DNA reads TGCGCCAGCAGCAGCAATCCGGGACTAGCGGGAGAAGCCAAAAACATTCAGTACTTC. Amino acids: CASSSNPGLAGEAKNIQYF.

The chain joins TRBV5-1 to TRBJ2-3, with D possibly TRBD2 on 6 matching bases. The germline CDR1 and CDR2 sequences are SGHRS and YFSETQ. The length of the CDR3 is 16 residues. The ends were cut back, 0 bases at V and 2 bases at J, with 13 bases in the middle. The CDR3 sequence is CASSLESGSPTDTQYF. The CDR3 bases are TGCGCCAGCAGCTTGGAATCCGGGAGCCCCACAGATACGCAGTATTTT. Full variable domain (rest looked up from reference TRBV5-1 and TRBJ2-3): KAGVTQTPRYLIKTRGQQVTLSCSPISGHRSVSWYQQTPGQGLQFLFEYFSETQRNKGNFPGRFSGRQFSNSRSEMNVSTLELGDSALYLCASSLESGSPTDTQYFGPGTRLTVL.

The chain uses TRBV9 and TRBJ2-1; the D gene is possibly TRBD2 (6 bases). From germline, CDR1 is SGDLS and CDR2 YYNGEE. The V end lost 4 bases, the J end lost 12 bases, and 20 bases lay between the germline ends. The length of the CDR3 is 14 residues. Written as DNA, the CDR3 is TGTGCCAGCAGCCCCATCGACATATGGGACTCGCAGTTCTTC. It translates to CASSPIDIWDSQFF.

The CDR3 region has the DNA TGTGCCAGCACCCTGGTGTGGCTAGCTTCGGATGAGCAGTTCTTC. Amino acid sequence: CASTLVWLASDEQFF. V usage is TRBV6-1 and J usage is TRBJ2-1, with TRBD2 as a possible D gene (5 bases). V lost 7 bases and J 8 bases, leaving 21 bases between the germline ends. The CDR3 extends over 15 amino acids. Germline V CDR1 and CDR2: MNHNS, SASEGT.